This T cell receptor beta chain was sequenced for a study of post-analysis software for immune sequencing data. For this clonotype: The antigen remains unidentified.

Study-level results: Patients used a handful of TRBV segments, including TRBV5-6, TRBV5-1 and TRBV20-1, more often than controls. Multiple sclerosis patients had significantly lower normalized Chao1 diversity than controls. By F measure, samples from a shared preparation batch strongly co-clustered.

The authors incorporated unique molecular identifiers into the TCR beta cDNA libraries. TCRdb ran MiXCR on the PCR reads and lists one entry per CDR3 protein. The sample has about 540,000 distinct CDR3 sequences; around a third are singletons. V was cut by 5 bases and J by 7 bases, with 17 bases left in between. This CDR3 contains 14 residues. CDR1 SGHVS and CDR2 FNYEAQ come from the germline V gene. The chain uses TRBV7-6 and TRBJ1-1; no clear D. The source of this sequence is a girl aged 2-17 years with multiple sclerosis. Material for sequencing was blood. The chain's CDR3 is CASSPRGLVGEAFF. CDR3 in DNA: TGTGCCAGCAGCCCCCGAGGGTTGGTGGGTGAAGCTTTCTTT.